The clone carrying this T cell receptor beta chain was counted at least ten times. Antigen specificity is unknown. Template switching supplied a universal primer site; unique molecular identifiers were carried on the cDNA. MiXCR was run by TCRdb on the 5' RACE reads, yielding one entry per CDR3 protein. The sample contains 130,000 to 150,000 distinct CDR3 sequences, 3.5% of which appear only once. The CDR3 has 11 residues. V was shortened by 11 bases and J by 5 bases, with 10 bases between the two germline ends. Germline loops: CDR1 MDHEN, CDR2 SYDVKM. This record belongs to a study of identical twins. General study findings and limits: Zero-insertion analyses could be partly confounded by invariant MAIT and iNKT cells. Twins shared beta out-of-frame sequences in excess, but this excess was weaker.

Healthy Caucasians provided all donations. The rearrangement uses TRBV28 and TRBJ2-1; no clear D. Sample: memory T cells sorted from blood. The source is a man in his late teens or twenties in good health. The chain's CDR3 is CAGRANNEQFF. For the CDR3, the DNA is TGTGCCGGACGGGCGAACAATGAGCAGTTCTTC.